The rows below give T cell receptor beta chains drawn from one sample of a study of CDR3 diversity in severe acne. One entry per CDR3 protein results from TCRdb running MiXCR on the PCR reads. The data show roughly 100,000 distinct CDR3 sequences, with about half seen just once and around 12% held by the top ten. Material for sequencing was blood. The receptors originated from a male donor with acne. Both conserved end residues are part of each CDR3. The order of the fields is V gene, J gene, clone size, D gene, CDR3 protein, CDR3 DNA. A D gene is named only where the DNA matches it firmly. Clone sizes are given selectively: once, few, many, or a class where the clone is expanded.

v_gene: TRBV19; j_gene: TRBJ2-2; abundance: .; d_gene: TRBD2; CDR3aa: CASSTGTSGRTGELFF; CDR3nt: TGTGCCAGTAGTACGGGGACTAGCGGACGAACCGGGGAGCTGTTTTTT
v_gene: TRBV5-1; j_gene: TRBJ1-1; abundance: many; d_gene: .; CDR3aa: CASSLGSAGTEAFF; CDR3nt: TGCGCCAGCAGCTTGGGTTCGGCAGGCACTGAAGCTTTCTTT
v_gene: TRBV24-1; j_gene: TRBJ2-7; abundance: .; d_gene: TRBD2; CDR3aa: CAIRAGSYEQYF; CDR3nt: TGTGCCATCAGAGCGGGATCCTACGAGCAGTACTTC
v_gene: TRBV7-9; j_gene: TRBJ1-1; abundance: few; d_gene: .; CDR3aa: CASSLGVGENTEAFF; CDR3nt: TGTGCCAGCAGCTTGGGGGTAGGTGAGAACACTGAAGCTTTCTTT
v_gene: TRBV10-3; j_gene: TRBJ2-5; abundance: many; d_gene: TRBD2; CDR3aa: CAISGTSGEQETQYF; CDR3nt: TGTGCCATCAGTGGGACTAGCGGGGAGCAAGAGACCCAGTACTTC
v_gene: TRBV5-1; j_gene: TRBJ2-5; abundance: .; d_gene: TRBD2; CDR3aa: CASSLEQGLGQQTQYF; CDR3nt: TGCGCCAGCAGCTTGGAGCAGGGACTAGGGCAACAGACCCAGTACTTC
v_gene: TRBV5-1; j_gene: TRBJ2-3; abundance: .; d_gene: TRBD1; CDR3aa: CASSLWTGSTDTQYF; CDR3nt: TGCGCCAGCAGCCTGTGGACAGGGAGCACAGATACGCAGTATTTT
v_gene: TRBV19; j_gene: TRBJ1-1; abundance: .; d_gene: .; CDR3aa: CASSISGSTEAFF; CDR3nt: TGTGCCAGTAGTATTTCAGGGTCCACTGAAGCTTTCTTT
v_gene: TRBV6-6; j_gene: TRBJ2-2; abundance: .; d_gene: TRBD2; CDR3aa: CASSLGTSRTGELFF; CDR3nt: TGTGCCAGCAGTCTCGGGACTAGCCGGACCGGGGAGCTGTTTTTT
v_gene: TRBV6-5; j_gene: TRBJ2-3; abundance: few; d_gene: .; CDR3aa: CASSPRLGGDTQYF; CDR3nt: TGTGCCAGCAGTCCTCGACTAGGGGGAGATACGCAGTATTTT
v_gene: TRBV27; j_gene: TRBJ1-6; abundance: few; d_gene: .; CDR3aa: CASSLVSPRSPLHF; CDR3nt: TGTGCCAGCAGTTTGGTGAGCCCCCGTTCACCCCTCCACTTT
v_gene: TRBV10-3; j_gene: TRBJ2-1; abundance: .; d_gene: TRBD2; CDR3aa: CAISESGGGSYNEQFF; CDR3nt: TGTGCCATCAGTGAGTCCGGCGGGGGTTCCTACAATGAGCAGTTCTTC
v_gene: TRBV24-1; j_gene: TRBJ2-5; abundance: .; d_gene: .; CDR3aa: CASSQTSPQETQYF; CDR3nt: TGTGCCAGCAGCCAAACTTCACCCCAAGAGACCCAGTACTTC
v_gene: TRBV7-2; j_gene: TRBJ2-1; abundance: few; d_gene: TRBD2; CDR3aa: CASSPTSGSSVGEQFF; CDR3nt: TGTGCCAGCAGCCCGACTAGCGGGAGTTCGGTCGGTGAGCAGTTCTTC
v_gene: TRBV29-1; j_gene: TRBJ1-2; abundance: .; d_gene: TRBD1; CDR3aa: CSATAGAGGNYGYTF; CDR3nt: TGCAGCGCCACAGCTGGGGCAGGGGGGAACTATGGCTACACCTTC
v_gene: TRBV19; j_gene: TRBJ2-7; abundance: medium-sized; d_gene: TRBD1; CDR3aa: CASSFGQGEQYF; CDR3nt: TGTGCCAGTAGTTTTGGACAGGGCGAGCAGTACTTC
v_gene: TRBV4-2; j_gene: TRBJ2-7; abundance: .; d_gene: TRBD2; CDR3aa: CASSQEAGGSYEQYF; CDR3nt: TGTGCCAGCAGCCAGGAAGCGGGGGGCTCCTACGAGCAGTACTTC
v_gene: TRBV7-9; j_gene: TRBJ2-7; abundance: .; d_gene: .; CDR3aa: CASSPPDEQYF; CDR3nt: TGTGCCAGCAGCCCGCCGGACGAGCAGTACTTC
v_gene: TRBV7-3; j_gene: TRBJ2-7; abundance: medium-sized; d_gene: .; CDR3aa: CASSLLYFGGCYEQYF; CDR3nt: TGTGCCAGCAGCTTACTTTACTTCGGGGGATGCTACGAGCAGTACTTC
v_gene: TRBV10-1; j_gene: TRBJ2-3; abundance: many; d_gene: .; CDR3aa: CASSDPGRASTDTQYF; CDR3nt: TGCGCCAGCAGTGATCCGGGACGGGCTAGCACAGATACGCAGTATTTT
v_gene: TRBV13; j_gene: TRBJ2-3; abundance: many; d_gene: .; CDR3aa: CASSFFPSDTQYF; CDR3nt: TGTGCCAGCAGCTTTTTTCCGAGCGATACGCAGTATTTT
v_gene: TRBV10-3; j_gene: TRBJ1-2; abundance: many; d_gene: TRBD1; CDR3aa: CAIAGQPPYGYTF; CDR3nt: TGTGCCATCGCGGGACAGCCCCCTTATGGCTACACCTTC
v_gene: TRBV20-1; j_gene: TRBJ2-7; abundance: .; d_gene: TRBD1; CDR3aa: CSASRAGTGSSYEQYF; CDR3nt: TGCAGTGCTAGTCGGGCCGGGACAGGGAGCTCCTACGAGCAGTACTTC
v_gene: TRBV20-1; j_gene: TRBJ2-1; abundance: .; d_gene: .; CDR3aa: CSARALVVGLEQFF; CDR3nt: TGCAGTGCTAGAGCGCTAGTTGTGGGTTTAGAGCAGTTCTTC
v_gene: TRBV6-2/TRBV6-3; j_gene: TRBJ2-7; abundance: many; d_gene: .; CDR3aa: CASSSEEGSYEQYF; CDR3nt: TGTGCCAGCAGTTCCGAAGAGGGCTCCTACGAGCAGTACTTC
v_gene: TRBV4-1; j_gene: TRBJ1-5; abundance: few; d_gene: .; CDR3aa: CASSPTTGAQPQHF; CDR3nt: TGCGCCAGCAGCCCAACGACAGGAGCTCAGCCCCAGCATTTT
v_gene: TRBV7-6; j_gene: TRBJ2-7; abundance: once; d_gene: TRBD2; CDR3aa: CASSELAGDFYEQYF; CDR3nt: TGTGCCAGCAGCGAACTAGCGGGAGACTTCTACGAGCAGTACTTC
v_gene: TRBV11-2; j_gene: TRBJ2-7; abundance: many; d_gene: .; CDR3aa: CASSSTGNRYEQYF; CDR3nt: TGTGCCAGCAGCTCTACAGGGAACAGGTACGAGCAGTACTTC
v_gene: TRBV7-9; j_gene: TRBJ2-7; abundance: .; d_gene: TRBD2; CDR3aa: CASSLRGGAEVRSSLVFSEQYF; CDR3nt: TGTGCCAGCAGCTTACGGGGGGGCGCAGAGGTCCGCTCCTCCCTGGTCTTCAGCGAGCAGTACTTC
v_gene: TRBV5-6; j_gene: TRBJ1-5; abundance: many; d_gene: TRBD1; CDR3aa: CASSLGQGLNQPQHF; CDR3nt: TGTGCCAGCAGCTTGGGACAGGGGTTGAATCAGCCCCAGCATTTT
v_gene: TRBV20-1; j_gene: TRBJ1-5; abundance: many; d_gene: .; CDR3aa: CSASVLRGQPQHF; CDR3nt: TGCAGTGCTAGCGTATTGAGGGGGCAGCCCCAGCATTTT
v_gene: TRBV7-9; j_gene: TRBJ1-1; abundance: .; d_gene: .; CDR3aa: CASSQDSPGMNTEAFF; CDR3nt: TGTGCCAGCAGCCAAGATTCGCCAGGGATGAACACTGAAGCTTTCTTT
v_gene: TRBV6-6; j_gene: TRBJ2-1; abundance: many; d_gene: .; CDR3aa: CASTPRRGTYNEQFF; CDR3nt: TGTGCCAGCACCCCGAGGAGGGGGACCTACAATGAGCAGTTCTTC
v_gene: TRBV14; j_gene: TRBJ2-7; abundance: .; d_gene: TRBD1; CDR3aa: CASSSADRVYDEQYF; CDR3nt: TGTGCCAGCAGCTCCGCGGACAGGGTGTACGACGAGCAGTACTTC
v_gene: TRBV19; j_gene: TRBJ1-2; abundance: .; d_gene: .; CDR3aa: CASSIWNRVYDYGYTF; CDR3nt: TGTGCCAGTAGTATATGGAACAGGGTGTACGACTATGGCTACACCTTC
v_gene: TRBV7-6; j_gene: TRBJ1-1; abundance: many; d_gene: .; CDR3aa: CASSPLTGGNEAFF; CDR3nt: TGTGCCAGCAGCCCCCTCACGGGGGGTAATGAAGCTTTCTTT
v_gene: TRBV7-2; j_gene: TRBJ2-5; abundance: many; d_gene: TRBD2; CDR3aa: CASSAGLAGGETQYF; CDR3nt: TGTGCCAGCAGCGCGGGACTAGCGGGAGGGGAGACCCAGTACTTC
v_gene: TRBV9; j_gene: TRBJ2-1; abundance: many; d_gene: .; CDR3aa: CASSGRDGAHSYNEQFF; CDR3nt: TGTGCCAGCAGCGGACGGGATGGGGCCCACTCCTACAATGAGCAGTTCTTC
v_gene: TRBV19; j_gene: TRBJ1-2; abundance: .; d_gene: .; CDR3aa: CASQGYGYTF; CDR3nt: TGTGCCAGCCAAGGTTATGGCTACACCTTC
v_gene: TRBV10-3; j_gene: TRBJ1-4; abundance: many; d_gene: TRBD1; CDR3aa: CAIKGAGNEKLFF; CDR3nt: TGTGCCATCAAGGGGGCCGGTAATGAAAAACTGTTTTTT
v_gene: TRBV29-1; j_gene: TRBJ2-4; abundance: few; d_gene: .; CDR3aa: CSVRRALEGIQYF; CDR3nt: TGCAGCGTTCGAAGGGCCCTAGAGGGCATTCAGTACTTC
v_gene: TRBV19; j_gene: TRBJ2-6; abundance: once; d_gene: TRBD1; CDR3aa: CASSTGTGSGANVLTF; CDR3nt: TGTGCCAGTAGTACCGGGACAGGGTCTGGGGCCAACGTCCTGACTTTC
v_gene: TRBV19; j_gene: TRBJ2-1; abundance: .; d_gene: TRBD2; CDR3aa: CASNSGSTYNEQFF; CDR3nt: TGTGCCAGTAACAGCGGGAGTACCTACAATGAGCAGTTCTTC
v_gene: TRBV19; j_gene: TRBJ1-5; abundance: once; d_gene: TRBD1; CDR3aa: CASTDLGQRETQHF; CDR3nt: TGTGCCAGTACCGACCTGGGACAGCGGGAGACCCAGCATTTT
v_gene: TRBV10-3; j_gene: TRBJ2-7; abundance: .; d_gene: .; CDR3aa: CASSYLGFSGYEQYF; CDR3nt: TGTGCCAGCAGTTACCTGGGGTTTAGCGGCTACGAGCAGTACTTC
v_gene: TRBV28; j_gene: TRBJ2-7; abundance: .; d_gene: TRBD1; CDR3aa: CASSNRLGQGIYEQYF; CDR3nt: TGTGCCAGCAGTAACCGGCTGGGACAGGGAATCTACGAGCAGTACTTC
v_gene: TRBV4-2; j_gene: TRBJ2-5; abundance: many; d_gene: .; CDR3aa: CASSQVRWGGETQYF; CDR3nt: TGTGCCAGCAGCCAAGTAAGGTGGGGCGGAGAGACCCAGTACTTC
v_gene: TRBV2; j_gene: TRBJ1-6; abundance: few; d_gene: .; CDR3aa: CASKGYTPLHF; CDR3nt: TGTGCCAGCAAGGGGTACACACCCCTCCACTTT
v_gene: TRBV2; j_gene: TRBJ2-7; abundance: many; d_gene: TRBD1; CDR3aa: CASSATAGTGGWEQYF; CDR3nt: TGTGCCAGCAGCGCCACCGCCGGGACAGGGGGCTGGGAGCAGTACTTC
v_gene: TRBV29-1; j_gene: TRBJ1-1; abundance: .; d_gene: TRBD1; CDR3aa: CSVNAGQVNTEAFF; CDR3nt: TGCAGCGTTAACGCCGGACAGGTGAACACTGAAGCTTTCTTT
v_gene: TRBV2; j_gene: TRBJ2-5; abundance: once; d_gene: TRBD2; CDR3aa: CASQQEGLASETQYF; CDR3nt: TGTGCCAGCCAGCAGGAAGGACTAGCGTCAGAGACCCAGTACTTC
v_gene: TRBV20-1; j_gene: TRBJ2-1; abundance: many; d_gene: TRBD2; CDR3aa: CSVGTAGGPYNEQFF; CDR3nt: TGCAGTGTGGGCACAGCGGGAGGGCCCTACAATGAGCAGTTCTTC
v_gene: TRBV10-2; j_gene: TRBJ2-1; abundance: .; d_gene: TRBD2; CDR3aa: CASSESGTSGRDDEQFF; CDR3nt: TGCGCCAGCAGTGAGTCCGGGACTAGCGGGAGGGACGATGAGCAGTTCTTC